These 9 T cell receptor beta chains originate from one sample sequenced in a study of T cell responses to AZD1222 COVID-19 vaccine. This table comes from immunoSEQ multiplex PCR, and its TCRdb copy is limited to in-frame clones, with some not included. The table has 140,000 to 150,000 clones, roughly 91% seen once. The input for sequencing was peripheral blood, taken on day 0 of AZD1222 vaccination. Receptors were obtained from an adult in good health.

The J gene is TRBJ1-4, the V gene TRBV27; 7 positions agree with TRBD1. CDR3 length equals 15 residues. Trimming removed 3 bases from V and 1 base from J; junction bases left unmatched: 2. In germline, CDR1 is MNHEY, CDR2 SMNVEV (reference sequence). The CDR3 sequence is CASSLRTGTNEKLFF. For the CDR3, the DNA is TGTGCCAGCAGTTTGCGGACAGGAACTAATGAAAAACTGTTTTTT.

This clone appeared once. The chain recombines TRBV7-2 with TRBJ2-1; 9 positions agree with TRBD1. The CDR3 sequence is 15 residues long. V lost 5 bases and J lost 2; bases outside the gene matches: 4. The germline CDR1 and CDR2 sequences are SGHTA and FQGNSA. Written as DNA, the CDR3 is TGTGCCAGCAGCCCGGACAGGGGCCCCTACAATGAGCAGTTCTTC. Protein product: CASSPDRGPYNEQFF.

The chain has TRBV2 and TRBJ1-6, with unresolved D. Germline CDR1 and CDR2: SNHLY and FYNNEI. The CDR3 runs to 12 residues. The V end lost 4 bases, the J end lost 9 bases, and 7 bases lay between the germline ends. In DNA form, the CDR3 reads TGTGCCAGCAGTGGGGTGTTTTCACCCCTCCACTTT. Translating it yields CASSGVFSPLHF.

The CDR3 region has the DNA TGTGCCAGCAACAGGGGGGGAGCTGGAAACACCATATATTTT. This sequence encodes CASNRGGAGNTIYF. The V and J genes are TRBV2 and TRBJ1-3, with TRBD1 identical over 8 bases. The ends lost 7 bases at V and 2 bases at J; junction bases unmatched: 4. The germline CDR1 and CDR2 sequences are SNHLY and FYNNEI. This CDR3 comprises 14 residues.

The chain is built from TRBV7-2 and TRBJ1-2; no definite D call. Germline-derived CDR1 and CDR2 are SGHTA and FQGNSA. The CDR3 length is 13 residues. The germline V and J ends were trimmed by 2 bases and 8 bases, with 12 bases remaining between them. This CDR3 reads CASSLNGGRGYTF. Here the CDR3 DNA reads TGTGCCAGCAGCTTAAACGGAGGCCGAGGCTACACCTTC.

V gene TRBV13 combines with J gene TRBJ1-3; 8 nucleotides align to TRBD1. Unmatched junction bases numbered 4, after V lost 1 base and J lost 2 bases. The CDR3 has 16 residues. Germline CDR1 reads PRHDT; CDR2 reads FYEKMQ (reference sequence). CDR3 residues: CASSLALRGPGNTIYF. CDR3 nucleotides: TGTGCCAGCAGCTTAGCTCTCAGGGGGCCTGGAAACACCATATATTTT.

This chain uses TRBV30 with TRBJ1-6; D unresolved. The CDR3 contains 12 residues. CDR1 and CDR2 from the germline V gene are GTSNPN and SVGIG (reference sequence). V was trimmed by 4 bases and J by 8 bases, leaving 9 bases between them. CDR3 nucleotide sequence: TGTGCCTGGAAACGAGCGGATTCACCCCTCCACTTT. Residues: CAWKRADSPLHF.

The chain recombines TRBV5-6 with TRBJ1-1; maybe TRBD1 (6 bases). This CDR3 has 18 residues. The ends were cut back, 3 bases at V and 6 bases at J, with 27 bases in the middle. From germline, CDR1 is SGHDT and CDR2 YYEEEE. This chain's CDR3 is CASSYFTGFATGNAEAFF. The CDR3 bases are TGTGCCAGCAGCTACTTCACAGGGTTTGCAACGGGCAACGCTGAAGCTTTCTTT. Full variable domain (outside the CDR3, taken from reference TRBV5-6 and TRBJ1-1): DAGVTQSPTHLIKTRGQQVTLRCSPKSGHDTVSWYQQALGQGPQFIFQYYEEEERQRGNFPDRFSGHQFPNYSSELNVNALLLGDSALYLCASSYFTGFATGNAEAFFGQGTRLTVV.

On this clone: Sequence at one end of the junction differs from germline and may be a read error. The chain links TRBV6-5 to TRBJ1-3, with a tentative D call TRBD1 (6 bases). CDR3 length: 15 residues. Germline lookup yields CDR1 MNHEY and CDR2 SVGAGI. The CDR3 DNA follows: TGTGCCAGCAGTTATGAGCCGGGGGCCGGAACCACCATATATTTT. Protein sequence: CASSYEPGAGTTIYF.